Listed here are 24 T cell receptor beta chains from one sample, sequenced in a study of T cell changes during pregnancy in multiple sclerosis. Sequenced by immunoSEQ multiplex PCR; TCRdb stores in-frame clones only, minus some. This sample has 93,000 or so clones, with approximately 90% found just once. Sequencing was performed on peripheral blood, taken before pregnancy. All receptors derive from a female donor with multiple sclerosis, enrolled in a pregnancy study.

The genes are TRBV6-5 and TRBJ2-1, with TRBD2 matching over 9 bases. CDR3 length: 16 amino acids. Trimming removed 1 base from V and 5 bases from J; junction bases left unmatched: 6. Per the germline V gene, CDR1 is MNHEY and CDR2 is SVGAGI. The CDR3 here is CASSYLSGRPNNEQFF. In nucleotides, the CDR3 is TGTGCCAGCAGTTACTTAAGCGGGAGGCCAAACAATGAGCAGTTCTTC.

The rearrangement links TRBV5-1 to TRBJ2-5, with 12 nucleotides matching TRBD1. CDR3 length: 15 amino acids. Germline V CDR1 and CDR2: SGHRS, YFSETQ. J lost 5 bases, V lost 5 bases, and 7 bases had no gene match. The CDR3 sequence is CASRSGTGGEETQYF. In DNA form, the CDR3 reads TGCGCCAGCAGATCCGGGACAGGGGGCGAGGAGACCCAGTACTTC.

The gene calls are TRBV4-1 and TRBJ1-2; perhaps TRBD1 as D (5 bases). CDR3 length equals 14 residues. Germline values: CDR1 MGHRA, CDR2 YSYEKL. The V and J ends lost 7 bases and 6 bases respectively, with 18 bases between them. As DNA, the CDR3 is TGCGCCAGCAACTGGGCAGGGTCGGATGATGGCTACACCTTC. This translates into CASNWAGSDDGYTF.

The chain employs TRBV7-3 and TRBJ2-1; 11 bases are shared with TRBD2. This CDR3 region has 15 residues. Germline V CDR1 and CDR2: SGHTA, FQGTGA. J gave up 2 bases and V 5 bases, and 2 bases lay outside the gene matches. The chain's CDR3 is CASSTGLAAYNEQFF. CDR3 sequence (DNA): TGTGCCAGCAGCACGGGACTAGCGGCCTACAATGAGCAGTTCTTC.

This chain joins TRBV19 and TRBJ1-5; D might be TRBD1 (5 bases). Trimming pared 8 bases from V and 5 bases from J, leaving 13 bases between. The CDR3 length is 13 residues. CDR1 and CDR2 (germline): LNHDA, SQIVND (reference sequence). This CDR3 reads CASCPRGYQPQHF. In nucleotides, the CDR3 is TGTGCCAGTTGCCCCCGGGGGTATCAGCCCCAGCATTTT.

The chain carries TRBV4-2 and TRBJ2-7, with TRBD2 matching over 8 bases. CDR1 and CDR2 (germline): LGHNA, YNFKEQ. The trim removed 1 base at V and 2 bases at J, leaving 7 bases unmatched. CDR3 length: 16 residues. CDR3 in DNA: TGTGCCAGCAGCCAAGTGGGCCGGGGGGGACCCTACGAGCAGTACTTC. It codes for CASSQVGRGGPYEQYF.

This clone was seen a handful of times. The chain joins TRBV5-1 to TRBJ1-6; 8 bases are a match to TRBD1. The CDR3 runs to 15 residues. Germline V gene data show CDR1 as SGHRS and CDR2 as YFSETQ. Losses at the gene ends were 0 bases for V and 10 bases for J; bases not matched to a gene: 6. DNA for the CDR3: TGCGCCAGCAGCTTGGAAGGACAGGGTAGGTCACCCCTCCACTTT. Protein: CASSLEGQGRSPLHF.

The rearrangement joins TRBV7-6 to TRBJ2-1, with no clear D. Germline V lookup: CDR1 SGHVS, CDR2 FNYEAQ. The germline V and J ends were trimmed by 6 bases and 0 bases, with 12 bases remaining between them. The CDR3 extends over 15 amino acids. This CDR3 is CASSKSVSSYNEQFF. CDR3 nucleotide sequence: TGTGCCAGCAGTAAGAGCGTTAGCTCCTACAATGAGCAGTTCTTC.

V and J are TRBV28 and TRBJ1-4, with a weak D call TRBD1 (5 bases). Per germline, CDR1 MDHEN and CDR2 SYDVKM. Trimming stripped 2 bases from V and 13 bases from J, with 17 bases between. This CDR3 spans 14 amino acids. The CDR3 spells CASSLDGAERRLFF. The CDR3, as DNA: TGTGCCAGCAGTTTAGATGGGGCGGAGAGGAGACTGTTTTTT.

The chain carries TRBV9 and TRBJ2-7; D unclear. V gave up 0 bases and J gave up 0 bases, with 7 bases separating them. CDR1 SGDLS and CDR2 YYNGEE come from the germline V gene. This CDR3 contains 14 residues. The DNA for the CDR3 is TGTGCCAGCAGCGTAGGGCGGAGCTCCTACGAGCAGTACTTC. Residues: CASSVGRSSYEQYF.

The rearrangement joins TRBV25-1 to TRBJ2-2, with D possibly TRBD1 on 6 matching bases. This CDR3 comprises 16 residues. From germline, CDR1 is MGHDK and CDR2 SYGVNS. Trimming cost V 3 bases and J 1 base, with 12 bases left between them. The CDR3 DNA follows: TGTGCCAGCAGTGAGATGGGGGCGGGGAACACCGGGGAGCTGTTTTTT. Translated: CASSEMGAGNTGELFF. The full variable domain, completed using reference TRBV25-1 and TRBJ2-2, is EADIYQTPRYLVIGTGKKITLECSQTMGHDKMYWYQQDPGMELHLIHYSYGVNSTEKGDLSSESTVSRIRTEHFPLTLESARPSHTSQYLCASSEMGAGNTGELFFGEGSRLTVL.

The chain has TRBV7-3 and TRBJ2-3; TRBD2 might be the D (6 bases). The CDR3 is made up of 13 amino acids. V lost 5 bases and J 4 bases, leaving 10 bases between the germline ends. Germline V gene sequence: CDR1 SGHTA, CDR2 FQGTGA. CDR3 region: CASSPPGADTQYF. The CDR3, as DNA: TGTGCCAGCAGCCCCCCGGGAGCAGATACGCAGTATTTT.

The V call is TRBV19, the J call TRBJ1-5; 11 nucleotides match TRBD1. This CDR3 spans 15 amino acids. Germline V CDR1 and CDR2: LNHDA, SQIVND (reference sequence). J gave up 1 base and V 6 bases, and 2 bases lay outside the gene matches. The CDR3 region has the DNA TGTGCCAGTAGGGGGACAGGGGGAAGCAATCAGCCCCAGCATTTT. Its protein is CASRGTGGSNQPQHF.

Here the CDR3 reads CASSLGRSSFYGYTF. The CDR3 bases are TGTGCCAGCAGCTTGGGGAGAAGTTCGTTCTATGGCTACACCTTC. The chain uses TRBV5-4 and TRBJ1-2, with D hard to call. V gave up 0 bases and J gave up 4 bases, with 13 bases separating them. Germline V gives CDR1 SGHNT, CDR2 YYREEE (reference sequence). The CDR3 has 15 amino acids.

The V and J genes are TRBV5-4 and TRBJ1-2; D is possibly TRBD1 (6 bases). The CDR3 is made up of 13 amino acids. V was clipped by 4 bases and J by 8 bases, with 15 bases between them. The germline CDR1 and CDR2 sequences are SGHNT and YYREEE (reference sequence). The CDR3 loop is CASSLRGGGGYTF. DNA for the CDR3: TGTGCCAGCAGCCTGCGGGGGGGCGGGGGCTACACCTTC. The whole variable domain, filled in from reference TRBV5-4 and TRBJ1-2, reads ETGVTQSPTHLIKTRGQQVTLRCSSQSGHNTVSWYQQALGQGPQFIFQYYREEENGRGNFPPRFSGLQFPNYSSELNVNALELDDSALYLCASSLRGGGGYTFGSGTRLTVV.

The genes are TRBV19 and TRBJ2-2, with 10 nucleotides matching TRBD1. CDR1 and CDR2 from the germline V gene are LNHDA and SQIVND (reference sequence). V lost 9 bases, J lost 4 bases, and 5 bases stayed unmatched. CDR3 length: 14 amino acids. The CDR3 spells CASIDRGRTGELFF. CDR3 nucleotides: TGTGCCAGCATAGACAGGGGGCGCACCGGGGAGCTGTTTTTT.

This chain links TRBV7-2 with TRBJ1-6; D remains ambiguous. V dropped 5 bases and J dropped 0 bases, with 5 bases sitting between them. The CDR3 is made up of 14 amino acids. The germline V gene encodes CDR1 SGHTA and CDR2 FQGNSA. CDR3 protein: CASSPSSYNSPLHF. For the CDR3, the DNA is TGTGCCAGCAGCCCTAGCTCCTATAATTCACCCCTCCACTTT.

V is TRBV27 and J is TRBJ1-4; D is perhaps TRBD1 (6 bases). V gave up 2 bases and J gave up 10 bases, with 11 bases separating them. Per the germline V gene, CDR1 is MNHEY and CDR2 is SMNVEV (reference sequence). The CDR3 is made up of 13 amino acids. Here the CDR3 DNA reads TGTGCCAGCAGTTTAAGGGGGGAGGGAAAACTGTTTTTT. This gives the protein CASSLRGEGKLFF. The whole variable domain, remainder taken from reference TRBV27 and TRBJ1-4, is EAQVTQNPRYLITVTGKKLTVTCSQNMNHEYMSWYRQDPGLGLRQIYYSMNVEVTDKGDVPEGYKVSRKEKRNFPLILESPSPNQTSLYFCASSLRGEGKLFFGSGTQLSVL.

CDR3 loop: CSVRELKETQYF. In nucleotides, the CDR3 is TGCAGCGTCAGGGAACTAAAGGAGACCCAGTACTTC. This rearrangement joins TRBV29-1 to TRBJ2-5; the D gene is possibly TRBD1 (5 bases). Trimming left V 6 bases short and J 5 bases short, with 13 bases between. CDR1 SQVTM and CDR2 ANQGSEA come from the germline V gene. The CDR3 loop spans 12 amino acids.

In this sample, this clone turned up a few times. Other DNA sequences of this sample code for an identical CDR3. The chain couples TRBV7-9 to TRBJ1-5; possibly TRBD1 for D (5 bases). The CDR3 loop spans 12 amino acids. V lost 5 bases and J lost 5, with 7 bases in between. Germline CDR1 reads SEHNR; CDR2 reads FQNEAQ (reference sequence). The CDR3: CASSQGDQPQHF. The CDR3 DNA is TGTGCCAGCAGCCAAGGGGATCAGCCCCAGCATTTT.

In this sample, this clone turned up many times. This rearrangement joins TRBV6-4 to TRBJ2-1; D is unclear. The CDR3 loop spans 14 amino acids. The germline CDR1 and CDR2 sequences are MRHNA and SNTAGT. Between the trimmed V and J ends, which lost 5 bases and 8 bases, there was a span of 16 bases. CDR3 loop: CASSSSVETDEQFF. CDR3 in DNA: TGTGCCAGCAGTTCCTCGGTGGAGACCGATGAGCAGTTCTTC.

This rearrangement joins TRBV6-1 to TRBJ1-1; the D is unclear. Trimming removed 5 bases at V and 4 bases at J, with 8 bases between. The CDR3 is made up of 12 amino acids. Per the germline V gene, CDR1 is MNHNS and CDR2 is SASEGT. The CDR3 sequence: CASSPGGTEAFF. The DNA for the CDR3 is TGTGCCAGCAGTCCAGGAGGCACTGAAGCTTTCTTT.

The rearrangement links TRBV4-1 to TRBJ2-7; TRBD1 aligns across 7 bases. V lost 8 bases and J lost 4; bases outside the gene matches: 5. This CDR3 spans 12 amino acids. The germline CDR1 and CDR2 sequences are MGHRA and YSYEKL. This chain's CDR3 is CASSGTDYEQYF. The CDR3, as DNA: TGCGCCAGCTCTGGGACAGATTACGAGCAGTACTTC.

The gene calls are TRBV9 and TRBJ2-1, with TRBD2 matching 8 bases. V dropped 0 bases and J dropped 9; count of bases not matched to a gene: 8. This CDR3 is built from 15 residues. The germline V gene encodes CDR1 SGDLS and CDR2 YYNGEE. CDR3 loop: CASSVGSSGNAEQFF. CDR3 bases: TGTGCCAGCAGCGTAGGGAGTAGCGGGAACGCTGAGCAGTTCTTC.